The next 21 T cell receptor beta chains were all read from a single sample in a study of T cells after yellow fever vaccination. From the 5' RACE reads, TCRdb called clonotypes with MiXCR, one entry per CDR3 protein. The table records over 300,000 distinct CDR3 sequences, about 6.6% of them present only once. Sequenced material: PBMCs, taken roughly 47 days after the first yellow fever vaccination. The receptors derive from a man younger than 30 who received the YFV17D yellow fever vaccine.

The chain combines TRBV4-1 with TRBJ2-5; D unclear. Deletions cut 1 base from V and 1 base from J, with 7 bases between. CDR1 is MGHRA, CDR2 YSYEKL, per germline. The CDR3 covers 14 residues. The CDR3 spells CASSQGGVQETQYF. In nucleotides, the CDR3 is TGCGCCAGCAGCCAAGGTGGAGTCCAAGAGACCCAGTACTTC.

The genes are TRBV5-1 and TRBJ1-1; D is undetermined. Germline-derived CDR1 and CDR2 are SGHRS and YFSETQ. CDR3 size: 16 residues. Trimming pared 1 base from V and 4 bases from J, leaving 17 bases between. The CDR3, as DNA: TGCGCCAGCAGCTTGAATTCTAACAGTGGGTCCACTGAAGCTTTCTTT. This encodes CASSLNSNSGSTEAFF.

The sample holds many counts of this clonotype. This chain joins TRBV6-5 and TRBJ2-7, with D hard to call. Trimming took off 7 bases at V and 2 bases at J, with 12 bases between the two ends. The CDR3 extends over 13 amino acids. Germline V gene sequence: CDR1 MNHEY, CDR2 SVGAGI. The CDR3 coding sequence is TGTGCCAGCAACAGCCCGGCCACCTACGAGCAGTACGTC. Its translation: CASNSPATYEQYV.

This clonotype turned up a few times. V usage is TRBV12-3 or TRBV12-4 and J usage is TRBJ1-1; D remains ambiguous. Trimming removed 4 bases from V and 3 bases from J, with 12 bases in between. The CDR3 covers 14 residues. CDR3 residues: CASSSGPGHTEAFF. The CDR3 DNA is TGTGCCAGCAGTTCCGGCCCCGGCCACACTGAAGCTTTCTTT.

There are a few counts of this clonotype. V usage is TRBV7-9 and J usage is TRBJ2-1; a possible D gene is TRBD2 (5 bases). This CDR3 is 15 amino acids long. Germline V gene sequence: CDR1 SEHNR, CDR2 FQNEAQ (reference sequence). V lost 6 bases and J lost 0, with 12 bases in between. The CDR3 DNA follows: TGTGCCAGCAGGGCTAGAGGGAGCTCCTACAATGAGCAGTTCTTC. Residues: CASRARGSSYNEQFF.

This clonotype occurred a few times. The rearrangement uses TRBV6-5 and TRBJ2-7; D gene ambiguous. With 6 bases removed from V and 4 bases from J, the gap between germline ends came to 7 bases. The CDR3 covers 11 residues. Looked up from germline, CDR1 is MNHEY and CDR2 is SVGAGI. The CDR3 region is CASRNSYEQYF. The DNA of the CDR3 is TGTGCCAGCAGAAACAGTTACGAGCAGTACTTC.

This clonotype turned up a few times. V usage is TRBV6-1 and J usage is TRBJ2-3, with a weak D call TRBD2 (6 bases). V was shortened by 10 bases and J by 0 bases, with 14 bases between the two germline ends. Germline V gene lookup returns CDR1 MNHNS and CDR2 SASEGT. The CDR3 has 14 amino acids. This chain's CDR3 is CATRDLTSTDTQYF. The CDR3 bases are TGTGCCACCCGGGACTTGACTAGCACAGATACGCAGTATTTT.

This clonotype was seen a few times. The CDR3 bases are TGTGCCATCAGTGAGGGACAGGGCGTAACTAACTATGGCTACACCTTC. It is translated as CAISEGQGVTNYGYTF. V and J are TRBV10-3 and TRBJ1-2; TRBD1 aligns across 8 bases. Germline loops: CDR1 ENHRY, CDR2 SYGVKD. V shed 2 bases, J shed 0 bases, and the junction held 5 bases outside the gene matches. The length of the CDR3 is 16 residues.

This chain connects TRBV5-1 to TRBJ2-7; the D gene is possibly TRBD1 (5 bases). Trimming removed 3 bases from V and 5 bases from J, with 12 bases in between. This CDR3 region has 13 residues. CDR1 and CDR2 (germline): SGHRS, YFSETQ. This CDR3 is CASSYSSRDEQYV. In DNA form, the CDR3 reads TGCGCCAGCAGCTATTCAAGCAGGGACGAGCAGTACGTC.

This clonotype was recorded a few times. This rearrangement joins TRBV6-5 to TRBJ2-2, with a possible D match to TRBD1 (5 bases). V was clipped by 0 bases and J by 4 bases, with 12 bases between them. CDR1 and CDR2 from the germline V gene are MNHEY and SVGAGI. The CDR3 is 16 residues long. DNA of the CDR3: TGTGCCAGCAGTTACTCGAAAGGGGAAATCACCGGGGAGCTGTTTTTT. Translating gives CASSYSKGEITGELFF.

In this sample, this clonotype turned up many times. The rearrangement links TRBV6-5 to TRBJ2-3, with D possibly matching TRBD1 (5 bases). The CDR3 totals 16 residues. The germline V and J ends were trimmed by 2 bases and 3 bases, with 15 bases remaining between them. The germline gives CDR1 MNHEY, CDR2 SVGAGI. In DNA form, the CDR3 reads TGTGCCAGCAGTTACGGCGGTGTGGGGCAGACAGATACGCAGTATTTT. This codes for CASSYGGVGQTDTQYF.

The table lists this clonotype with a few counts. The chain couples TRBV5-4 to TRBJ2-3; 8 positions match TRBD2. The CDR3 length is 14 residues. J was trimmed by 3 bases and V by 4 bases; bases with no gene match: 4. The germline gives CDR1 SGHNT, CDR2 YYREEE (reference sequence). The CDR3 protein is CASSPGGPTDTQYF. The CDR3 DNA follows: TGTGCCAGCAGCCCGGGGGGGCCTACAGATACGCAGTATTTT.

This clonotype was detected once. In this CDR3 the conserved last residue, phenylalanine or tryptophan, is missing, so a read error is likely. CDR3 residues: CASSLYGGQGYGYTL. CDR3 DNA sequence: TGTGCCAGCAGCTTATACGGGGGGCAGGGCTATGGCTACACCCTC. The V and J genes are TRBV7-6 and TRBJ1-2; D might be TRBD1 (6 bases). The CDR3 spans 15 residues. V shed 2 bases and J shed 4 bases, with 14 bases lying between them. From germline, CDR1 is SGHVS and CDR2 FNYEAQ.

This clonotype was seen ten or more times. The chain couples TRBV29-1 to TRBJ2-3; D gene unclear. V was cut by 4 bases and J by 7 bases, with 6 bases left in between. CDR3 size: 10 residues. CDR1 is SQVTM, CDR2 ANQGSEA, per germline. The CDR3 DNA sequence: TGCAGCGTTGGTGGAAATACGCAGTATTTT. Translation gives CSVGGNTQYF.

The chain joins TRBV11-2 to TRBJ2-3; 7 bases are a match to TRBD1. V was clipped by 5 bases and J by 5 bases; unmatched bases: 7. Germline CDR1 reads SGHAT; CDR2 reads FQNNGV. The CDR3 consists of 14 residues. The CDR3 DNA is TGTGCCAGCAGCCAAAGACAGGGAGAAGATACGCAGTATTTT. Translating gives CASSQRQGEDTQYF.

In this sample, this clonotype turned up a few times. The chain employs TRBV7-8 and TRBJ2-5; TRBD2 matches 8 bases. Per the germline V gene, CDR1 is SGHVS and CDR2 is FQNEAQ. This CDR3 has 16 residues. Germline trimming cut 4 bases from V and 5 bases from J; bases unmatched to any gene: 12. The CDR3, as DNA: TGTGCCAGCAGCTGGGAGCCGGGACGCGGGGGGGAGACCCAGTACTTC. Its protein is CASSWEPGRGGETQYF.

This chain uses TRBV7-2 with TRBJ1-1; perhaps TRBD1 as D (5 bases). Trimming took off 3 bases at V and 3 bases at J, with 11 bases between the two ends. The germline CDR1 and CDR2 sequences are SGHTA and FQGNSA. CDR3 length: 14 amino acids. The CDR3 loop is CASSLSGADTEAFF. CDR3 in DNA: TGTGCCAGCAGCTTGAGCGGGGCGGACACTGAAGCTTTCTTT.

This clonotype was seen a few times. The J gene is TRBJ2-5, the V gene TRBV7-2; 8 nucleotides align to TRBD1. Trimming took 7 bases from V and 4 from J; bases not matched to a gene: 8. Germline lookup yields CDR1 SGHTA and CDR2 FQGNSA. CDR3 length equals 14 residues. CDR3 coding DNA: TGTGCCAGCATCCCAGACAGGGGCGGAGAGACCCAGTACTTC. Amino acids: CASIPDRGGETQYF. The full variable domain, with the rest looked up from reference TRBV7-2 and TRBJ2-5, is GAGVSQSPSNKVTEKGKDVELRCDPISGHTALYWYRQSLGQGLEFLIYFQGNSAPDKSGLPSDRFSAERTGGSVSTLTIQRTQQEDSAVYLCASIPDRGGETQYFGPGTRLLVL.

The rearrangement uses TRBV7-2 and TRBJ2-7, with 7 bases that match TRBD1. The CDR3 is 15 residues long. Germline CDR1 reads SGHTA; CDR2 reads FQGNSA. V lost 6 bases, J lost 0 bases, and 8 bases stayed unmatched. DNA for the CDR3: TGTGCCAGCAGGTTGGACAGGCAGAGCTCCTACGAGCAGTACTTC. It yields the protein CASRLDRQSSYEQYF.

This chain connects TRBV7-8 to TRBJ2-3; 9 bases are shared with TRBD2. The J segment lost 2 bases and the V segment lost 5 bases, leaving 8 bases of the junction unmatched. There are 16 residues in the CDR3. The germline CDR1 and CDR2 sequences are SGHVS and FQNEAQ. In DNA form, the CDR3 reads TGTGCCAGCAGCGTTCCCCTAGCGGGGACCACAGATACGCAGTATTTT. Its protein product is CASSVPLAGTTDTQYF.

In this sample, this clonotype turned up a few times. The chain couples TRBV7-9 to TRBJ1-2; D not certain. The germline V and J ends were trimmed by 2 bases and 1 base, with 5 bases remaining between them. Germline lookup yields CDR1 SEHNR and CDR2 FQNEAQ (reference sequence). The CDR3 contains 13 residues. CDR3 in amino acids: CASSLRSNYGYTF. The CDR3 bases are TGTGCCAGCAGCTTAAGAAGTAACTATGGCTACACCTTC.